These 20 T cell receptor beta chains originate from one sample sequenced in a study of memory CD4+ T cells and cytomegalovirus serostatus (dated by TCRdb to the late 2010s). Single viable CD3+CD4+CD8-CD45RO+ cells were sorted as memory CD4+ T cells on a FACSAria II. The library relied on the immunoSEQ multiplex PCR assay. TCRdb retrieved this table from immuneACCESS and kept in-frame rearrangements only. Not all clones are present; in checked studies, unresolved V genes account for under half, and no reason is known for the remainder. The sample table holds about 50,000 clones, of which approximately 78% were seen once. The biggest ten clones account for approximately 0.8% of the sample. Source material: memory CD4+ T cells from blood. The receptors derive from an adult in good health and CMV-seronegative.

V is TRBV5-1 and J is TRBJ1-6; D not resolved. Germline values: CDR1 SGHRS, CDR2 YFSETQ. The V end was cut by 0 bases, the J end by 8 bases, with 18 bases between. CDR3 length: 17 residues. CDR3 coding DNA: TGCGCCAGCAGCTTGGTGGCAGCCCTATCCTCGGATTCACCCCTCCACTTT. Translated: CASSLVAALSSDSPLHF.

The V call is TRBV15, the J call TRBJ1-2, with TRBD1 identical over 11 bases. The CDR3 spans 14 residues. Germline V gene data show CDR1 as LNHNV and CDR2 as YYDKDF (reference sequence). V lost 5 bases and J lost 7; bases outside the gene matches: 6. The CDR3 reads CATSPFGTGGGYTF. CDR3 bases: TGTGCCACCAGCCCCTTCGGGACAGGGGGTGGCTACACCTTC.

This rearrangement joins TRBV2 to TRBJ2-1, with D possibly being TRBD2 (6 bases). Germline V gene sequence: CDR1 SNHLY, CDR2 FYNNEI. With 10 bases removed from V and 6 bases from J, the gap between germline ends came to 19 bases. The CDR3 has 14 residues. The CDR3: CATLPGVRGNEQFF. The CDR3 coding sequence is TGTGCCACCCTTCCGGGGGTAAGGGGCAATGAGCAGTTCTTC. Full variable domain (outside the CDR3, taken from reference TRBV2 and TRBJ2-1): EPEVTQTPSHQVTQMGQEVILRCVPISNHLYFYWYRQILGQKVEFLVSFYNNEISEKSEIFDDQFSVERPDGSNFTLKIRSTKLEDSAMYFCATLPGVRGNEQFFGPGTRLTVL.

The rearrangement joins TRBV4-1 to TRBJ2-7; possible D gene TRBD1, 6 bases. In germline, CDR1 is MGHRA, CDR2 YSYEKL. The CDR3 has 14 amino acids. Trimming pared 1 base from V and 2 bases from J, leaving 9 bases between. In DNA, the CDR3 is TGCGCCAGCAGCCAAGGGACAGACACCTACGAGCAGTACTTC. Its translation: CASSQGTDTYEQYF.

CDR3 sequence: CASSSAGWDNEQFF. The CDR3 bases are TGTGCCAGCAGCAGCGCTGGGTGGGACAATGAGCAGTTCTTC. This chain connects TRBV25-1 to TRBJ2-1; no reliable D call. Germline CDR1 MGHDK, CDR2 SYGVNS. Trimming took off 6 bases at V and 5 bases at J, with 14 bases between the two ends. The CDR3 spans 14 residues.

This chain joins TRBV30 and TRBJ2-2; 14 bases align to TRBD2. The CDR3 sequence is 18 residues long. V lost 2 bases, J lost 8 bases, and 13 bases stayed unmatched. Germline V gene sequence: CDR1 GTSNPN, CDR2 SVGIG (reference sequence). The CDR3 reads CAWSPGLAGESTAGELFF. Here the CDR3 DNA reads TGTGCCTGGAGTCCGGGACTAGCGGGAGAAAGTACTGCTGGGGAGCTGTTTTTT.

V and J are TRBV7-9 and TRBJ1-4; 7 nucleotides align to TRBD1. The J segment lost 8 bases and the V segment lost 7 bases, leaving 7 bases of the junction unmatched. Germline CDR1 is SEHNR and CDR2 is FQNEAQ (reference sequence). CDR3 length equals 13 residues. For the CDR3, the DNA is TGTGCCAGCACCCGACAGGGTAGGGAAAAACTGTTTTTT. Protein product: CASTRQGREKLFF. The full variable domain, in which reference TRBV7-9 and TRBJ1-4 provide the parts outside the CDR3, is DTGVSQNPRHKITKRGQNVTFRCDPISEHNRLYWYRQTLGQGPEFLTYFQNEAQLEKSRLLSDRFSAERPKGSFSTLEIQRTEQGDSAMYLCASTRQGREKLFFGSGTQLSVL.

J is TRBJ2-3 and V is TRBV30, with unresolved D. This CDR3 is built from 12 residues. With 4 bases removed from V and 1 base from J, the gap between germline ends came to 6 bases. Looked up from germline, CDR1 is GTSNPN and CDR2 is SVGIG (reference sequence). This CDR3 is CAWTLGTDTQYF. The CDR3 DNA follows: TGTGCCTGGACCCTCGGCACAGATACGCAGTATTTT.

The V gene is TRBV2, the J gene TRBJ2-3; D unclear. Deletions cut 3 bases from V and 0 bases from J, with 7 bases between. Germline V lookup: CDR1 SNHLY, CDR2 FYNNEI. The CDR3 is 14 residues long. The CDR3 DNA reads as TGTGCCAGCAGTGAGGGGTATAGCACAGATACGCAGTATTTT. It codes for CASSEGYSTDTQYF.

As DNA, the CDR3 is TGTGCCAGTCAAACTAGCGGAGTCCCCGGGGAGCTGTTTTTT. Residues: CASQTSGVPGELFF. The chain carries TRBV2 and TRBJ2-2, with TRBD2 identical over 8 bases. V lost 9 bases to trimming and J lost 6 bases; unmatched junction nucleotides: 9. This CDR3 spans 14 amino acids. CDR1 and CDR2 (germline): SNHLY, FYNNEI. Filled out from reference TRBV2 and TRBJ2-2, the complete variable domain reads EPEVTQTPSHQVTQMGQEVILRCVPISNHLYFYWYRQILGQKVEFLVSFYNNEISEKSEIFDDQFSVERPDGSNFTLKIRSTKLEDSAMYFCASQTSGVPGELFFGEGSRLTVL.

The V gene is TRBV21-1, the J gene TRBJ2-7; the DNA was not used to check the table's D call, TRBD1. TRBV21-1 is a known pseudogene. The CDR3 loop spans 17 amino acids. CDR3 nucleotide sequence: TGTGCCAGCAGCAACGGGACAGGTAAGGGATCTAACTACGAGCAGTACTTC. It yields the protein CASSNGTGKGSNYEQYF.

The genes are TRBV2 and TRBJ1-2, with TRBD1 as a possible D gene (5 bases). The germline V gene has CDR1 SNHLY and CDR2 FYNNEI. Trimming left V 4 bases short and J 2 bases short, with 11 bases between. The CDR3 loop spans 14 amino acids. Written as DNA, the CDR3 is TGTGCCAGCAGTGTACAGGTTTCGAACTATGGCTACACCTTC. Amino acids: CASSVQVSNYGYTF.

This clone was seen only a few times. The V gene is TRBV5-1, the J gene TRBJ2-5; 8 bases are a match to TRBD2. The CDR3 length is 14 residues. Germline-derived CDR1 and CDR2 are SGHRS and YFSETQ. V lost 7 bases, J lost 2 bases, and 7 bases stayed unmatched. The CDR3 loop is CASSAGAGQETQYF. The CDR3 region has the DNA TGCGCCAGCTCAGCGGGGGCCGGGCAAGAGACCCAGTACTTC.

The chain is built from TRBV6-6 and TRBJ1-4; D unresolved. The CDR3 extends over 14 amino acids. Trimming pared 6 bases from V and 2 bases from J, leaving 10 bases between. Per germline, CDR1 MNHNY and CDR2 SVGAGI (reference sequence). In nucleotides, the CDR3 is TGTGCCAGCAGCCCCGGTTGGACTAATGAAAAACTGTTTTTT. Its translation is CASSPGWTNEKLFF.

This chain uses TRBV5-1 with TRBJ2-4; TRBD1 matches 12 bases. The CDR3 has 19 amino acids. V trimming: 3 bases; J trimming: 1 base; junction bases outside the gene matches: 11. Per germline, CDR1 SGHRS and CDR2 YFSETQ. The CDR3 DNA reads as TGCGCCAGCAGCTACTACCCGGGACAGGGGGCGGTCGCCAAAAACATTCAGTACTTC. Encoded protein: CASSYYPGQGAVAKNIQYF.

The chain is built from TRBV18 and TRBJ1-1; D call uncertain. This CDR3 is 15 amino acids long. Trimming removed 4 bases at V and 3 bases at J, with 15 bases between. Per germline, CDR1 KGHSH and CDR2 LQKENI. The CDR3 spells CASSLERVGYTEAFF. The CDR3 DNA reads as TGTGCCAGCTCACTCGAAAGGGTAGGGTACACTGAAGCTTTCTTT. Complete variable domain (other parts from reference TRBV18 and TRBJ1-1): NAGVMQNPRHLVRRRGQEARLRCSPMKGHSHVYWYRQLPEEGLKFMVYLQKENIIDESGMPKERFSAEFPKEGPSILRIQQVVRGDSAAYFCASSLERVGYTEAFFGQGTRLTVV.

The rearrangement uses TRBV5-6 and TRBJ1-5, with 9 nucleotides matching TRBD1. The V segment lost 4 bases and the J segment 8 bases; nucleotides outside the gene matches: 7. The CDR3 is made up of 14 amino acids. Germline-derived CDR1 and CDR2 are SGHDT and YYEEEE. CDR3 DNA: TGTGCCAGCAGCGAGGAAGGGACAGGGAAGCCCCAGCATTTT. This gives the protein CASSEEGTGKPQHF.

Written as DNA, the CDR3 is TGCGCCAGCAGTCTGACAGGAGGCCAGCCTGAAGCTTTCTTT. Its translation is CASSLTGGQPEAFF. The J gene is TRBJ1-1, the V gene TRBV10-2, with a weak D call TRBD1 (6 bases). Germline CDR1 is WSHSY and CDR2 is SAAADI. This CDR3 spans 14 amino acids. V lost 5 bases to trimming and J lost 6 bases, with 16 bases between them.

This clone was counted once. The CDR3 protein is CASSWGTSGARYEQYF. CDR3 nucleotides: TGTGCCAGCAGTTGGGGGACTAGCGGCGCCAGGTACGAGCAGTACTTC. The rearrangement uses TRBV6-6 and TRBJ2-7; 11 nucleotides line up with TRBD2. Germline V CDR1 and CDR2: MNHNY, SVGAGI (reference sequence). There are 16 residues in the CDR3. V was pared by 4 bases and J by 4 bases, with 9 bases of the junction left unmatched.

The chain employs TRBV29-1 and TRBJ1-4, with unresolved D. The CDR3 has 14 amino acids. Germline-derived CDR1 and CDR2 are SQVTM and ANQGSEA. V gave up 1 base and J gave up 7 bases, with 13 bases separating them. CDR3 region: CSVEGEGLGEKLFF. The CDR3 nucleotides read TGCAGCGTTGAAGGGGAGGGCCTGGGTGAAAAACTGTTTTTT.